This TCR beta chain came from a study of shared clonotypes between healthy human individuals. Study-level results: It was the few donors that limited the genetic and exposure-history diversity represented. Against clonotypes common to all four donors, non-shared ones had lower generation probabilities.

The genomic DNA of each subset was split evenly across several immunoSEQ plates. Clones were sequenced by immunoSEQ multiplex PCR, and TCRdb holds only the in-frame ones, with some missing. The sample comprises under 1,100,000 clones, approximately 80% of which are singletons, and around 0.61% rests with the top ten. This clone was recorded a few times. What it recognizes is unknown. Germline lookup yields CDR1 GTSNPN and CDR2 SVGIG (reference sequence). CDR3 length: 13 residues. Trimming left V 0 bases short and J 8 bases short, with 13 bases between. Material: memory CD4+ T cells from PBMCs. Described subset: CD45RA-negative fraction. This TCR was sampled from a man younger than 35 in good health. Some clones in this sample may be carry-over from other donors' samples. The V gene is TRBV30, the J gene TRBJ1-2; a possible D gene is TRBD1 (5 bases). CDR3 in DNA: TGTGCCTGGAGTGTCGCCAGGGTGGCGGGCTACACCTTC. Its translation is CAWSVARVAGYTF.